The 16 T cell receptor beta chains reported below all come from one sample, sequenced in a study of beta chain features in type 1 diabetes. Every bit of the isolated RNA underwent reverse transcription, so sequencing read expressed TCRB transcripts. Profiled with immunoSEQ multiplex PCR; TCRdb holds only in-frame clones, not every one. The repertoire includes a few hundred thousand clones, 11% of them detected once, and around 0.015% sits in the top ten. Sample: naive CD4+ T cells from blood. The receptors were sampled from a woman in her twenties or thirties in good health.

This clone appeared a few times. This chain joins TRBV27 and TRBJ2-5; 9 bases are shared with TRBD1. With V trimmed by 3 bases and J by 9 bases, 11 bases remained unmatched. Germline loops: CDR1 MNHEY, CDR2 SMNVEV (reference sequence). There are 15 residues in the CDR3. For the CDR3, the DNA is TGTGCCAGCAGTTTCGGGTCCGGGACAGGGACTTCCCAGTACTTC. This codes for CASSFGSGTGTSQYF.

In its sample, this clone was seen many times. The chain is built from TRBV25-1 and TRBJ2-7, with a weak D call TRBD2 (5 bases). This CDR3 spans 11 amino acids. V shed 2 bases and J shed 7 bases, with 6 bases lying between them. The germline V gene has CDR1 MGHDK and CDR2 SYGVNS. Here the CDR3 reads CASSEEGEQYF. The CDR3 DNA is TGTGCCAGCAGTGAAGAGGGAGAGCAGTACTTC.

This clone was seen a few times. The gene calls are TRBV7-3 and TRBJ1-1, with 8 bases fitting TRBD1. J was trimmed by 1 base and V by 5 bases; bases with no gene match: 3. The CDR3 covers 14 residues. The germline gives CDR1 SGHTA, CDR2 FQGTGA. CDR3 sequence (DNA): TGTGCCAGCAGCACGACAGGGGCGAACACTGAAGCTTTCTTT. It encodes CASSTTGANTEAFF.

This sequence joins TRBV6-6 and TRBJ2-3; 8 nucleotides match TRBD1. This CDR3 is built from 15 residues. Germline loops: CDR1 MNHNY, CDR2 SVGAGI (reference sequence). V was clipped by 5 bases and J by 2 bases; unmatched bases: 6. The chain's CDR3 is CASSKDRASTDTQYF. CDR3 in DNA: TGTGCCAGCAGTAAGGACAGGGCCTCCACAGATACGCAGTATTTT.

This chain joins TRBV5-1 and TRBJ2-7; the match to TRBD2 covers 9 bases. Germline values: CDR1 SGHRS, CDR2 YFSETQ. V shed 0 bases and J 5 bases; nucleotides not matched to a gene: 6. The CDR3 is 15 residues long. In DNA form, the CDR3 reads TGCGCCAGCAGCTTGGAGCAGCGGGAGGCTAACGAGCAGTACTTC. Translating it yields CASSLEQREANEQYF.

The V gene is TRBV18, the J gene TRBJ2-3; a weak D match, TRBD2 (5 bases). With 4 bases removed from V and 5 bases from J, the gap between germline ends came to 10 bases. The germline V gene has CDR1 KGHSH and CDR2 LQKENI. The CDR3 runs to 13 residues. CDR3 coding DNA: TGTGCCAGCTCACAACTCGAGGGAGATACGCAGTATTTT. The encoded protein is CASSQLEGDTQYF.

The J gene is TRBJ1-2, the V gene TRBV11-2; D possibly corresponds to TRBD1 (6 bases). Germline-derived CDR1 and CDR2 are SGHAT and FQNNGV. The V and J ends lost 2 bases and 2 bases respectively, with 6 bases between them. The CDR3 length is 13 residues. CDR3 DNA sequence: TGTGCCAGCAGCTTAAGGGGGAACTATGGCTACACCTTC. Translated: CASSLRGNYGYTF.

This chain's CDR3 is CASSSNRVWGEQYF. CDR3 in DNA: TGTGCCAGCTCATCCAACAGGGTCTGGGGCGAGCAGTACTTC. V is TRBV18 and J is TRBJ2-7; D perhaps matches TRBD1 (6 bases). The length of the CDR3 is 14 residues. The V gene lost 5 bases and the J gene lost 6 bases, with 17 bases spanning the gap. Per the germline V gene, CDR1 is KGHSH and CDR2 is LQKENI. Full variable domain (missing parts from reference TRBV18 and TRBJ2-7): NAGVMQNPRHLVRRRGQEARLRCSPMKGHSHVYWYRQLPEEGLKFMVYLQKENIIDESGMPKERFSAEFPKEGPSILRIQQVVRGDSAAYFCASSSNRVWGEQYFGPGTRLTVT.

The CDR3 coding sequence is TGTGCCAGCAGCTTACAGCGGAGTAGCGACACAGATACGCAGTATTTT. Translated, it gives CASSLQRSSDTDTQYF. The chain employs TRBV7-2 and TRBJ2-3; weak D call: TRBD2 (5 bases). The germline gives CDR1 SGHTA, CDR2 FQGNSA. V was shortened by 2 bases and J by 2 bases, with 14 bases between the two germline ends. CDR3 size: 16 residues.

The chain uses TRBV19 and TRBJ2-2; 9 nucleotides line up with TRBD1. The CDR3 runs to 16 residues. V lost 4 bases to trimming and J lost 6 bases; unmatched junction nucleotides: 9. Germline values: CDR1 LNHDA, CDR2 SQIVND (reference sequence). Here the CDR3 DNA reads TGTGCCAGTAGTACCACAGGGGGCATCGTATCCGGGGAGCTGTTTTTT. Its translation: CASSTTGGIVSGELFF.

This clone was detected only a few times. The rearrangement links TRBV18 to TRBJ2-5; 13 nucleotides align to TRBD2. The V and J ends lost 3 bases and 2 bases, in that order; junction bases with no gene match: 6. CDR3 length equals 17 residues. Germline loops: CDR1 KGHSH, CDR2 LQKENI. CDR3 region: CASSPPGLAGPQETQYF. CDR3 DNA sequence: TGTGCCAGCTCACCTCCGGGACTAGCGGGACCGCAAGAGACCCAGTACTTC.

This clone was observed a handful of times. Other nucleotide sequences from this sample produce the same CDR3. The genes are TRBV5-1 and TRBJ2-5; 7 bases line up with TRBD2. Trimming took 0 bases from V and 1 from J; bases not matched to a gene: 0. Germline lookup yields CDR1 SGHRS and CDR2 YFSETQ. The CDR3 length is 14 residues. CDR3 loop: CASSLGGGQETQYF. CDR3 DNA: TGCGCCAGCAGCTTGGGCGGGGGCCAAGAGACCCAGTACTTC.

J is TRBJ1-2 and V is TRBV5-4; weak D call: TRBD1 (5 bases). The CDR3 sequence is 14 residues long. Germline V gene data show CDR1 as SGHNT and CDR2 as YYREEE (reference sequence). Deletions cut 3 bases from V and 1 base from J, with 10 bases between. The CDR3 protein is CASSSDTLNYGYTF. The CDR3 DNA follows: TGTGCCAGCAGCTCGGACACCCTTAACTATGGCTACACCTTC.

The rearrangement uses TRBV2 and TRBJ1-5, with TRBD1 identical over 7 bases. The trim removed 9 bases at V and 3 bases at J, leaving 11 bases unmatched. The CDR3 is 15 amino acids. Germline-derived CDR1 and CDR2 are SNHLY and FYNNEI. CDR3 protein: CARAVTGRDNQPQHF. In nucleotides, the CDR3 is TGTGCCAGGGCCGTGACAGGGCGGGACAATCAGCCCCAGCATTTT.

This clone was recorded a few times. The chain combines TRBV5-1 with TRBJ2-3; D gene ambiguous. V lost 0 bases and J lost 0, with 8 bases in between. CDR1 is SGHRS, CDR2 YFSETQ, per germline. This CDR3 spans 15 amino acids. CDR3 loop: CASSLEQPSTDTQYF. In nucleotides, the CDR3 is TGCGCCAGCAGCTTGGAACAGCCTAGCACAGATACGCAGTATTTT. The variable domain in full, with the rest retrieved from reference TRBV5-1 and TRBJ2-3, is KAGVTQTPRYLIKTRGQQVTLSCSPISGHRSVSWYQQTPGQGLQFLFEYFSETQRNKGNFPGRFSGRQFSNSRSEMNVSTLELGDSALYLCASSLEQPSTDTQYFGPGTRLTVL.

This clone was observed a handful of times. The J gene is TRBJ2-3, the V gene TRBV7-9, with 14 bases lining up with TRBD2. This CDR3 contains 18 residues. The junction had 4 bases not matched to a gene; V was cut back by 2 bases and J by 0 bases. The germline V gene encodes CDR1 SEHNR and CDR2 FQNEAQ (reference sequence). The CDR3 nucleotides read TGTGCCAGCAGCTTAACCGGGACTAGCGGGAGTAGCACAGATACGCAGTATTTT. It codes for CASSLTGTSGSSTDTQYF.